The T cell receptor beta chain described here comes from a study of blood T cell repertoires in COVID-19 (dated by TCRdb to the early 2020s). Broadly, across the study: The collaborator samples originated in the United States, Italy and Spain and spanned the acute and convalescent phases of COVID-19. The repertoires were released in a freely available public database meant as a resource for research on the immune response to SARS-CoV-2. Where available, HLA class I and class II types were obtained from metadata supplied by the sample provider rather than from assay-based typing. The dataset comprised deeply sampled blood TCRbeta repertoires from subjects exposed to, actively infected with, or recovered from COVID-19. A de-identified subject ID, COVID-19 status, age in years and sex were almost always included in the sample metadata. Samples were obtained from the ongoing ImmuneRACE study (first 160 participants) and from over a thousand subjects provided by 6 global collaborators. The material from the prospective study consisted of cDNA or gDNA derived from T cells, B-cell-depleted T cells, or PBMCs. Overall study outcomes, separate from this receptor: The quantity of clinical and demographic metadata differed by source and by participant and was supplied without curation.

The immunoSEQ Assay, a bias-controlled multiplex PCR, was used to amplify TCRbeta CDR3 regions from genomic DNA. Per the source publication's procedure: Nucleated cell counts per sample were estimated from amplification of reference gene primers within the assay. Sequence reads were collapsed and filtered to measure the absolute abundance of every unique TCRbeta CDR3 rearrangement. For each sample, productive Simpson clonality was calculated by taking the square root of Simpson's diversity index across productive rearrangements. Here the immuneACCESS table is served through TCRdb, limited to in-frame sequences with V and J called. Missing clones are a known gap in these copies; in checked studies unresolved V genes cover under half, and the rest lacks a known reason. The D gene and trimming were derived from the DNA, and the V and J assignments and clone size from that table. The sample yields roughly 180,000 clones; roughly 80% were counted once. Of the sample, roughly 11% is held by the ten largest clones.

A distance of 9 bases separates the germline ends of V and J, which lose 2 bases and 4 bases respectively. CDR1 and CDR2 (LGHNA, YNFKEQ) derive from the germline V gene. The CDR3 covers 14 residues, taking in both the cysteine and the phenylalanine. The DNA shown is the 42-base CDR3, in frame from base 1. In regard to this clone: Its recognized antigen is unknown. No much larger clone exists at a distance of one base, and base qualities are not known.

Participants in the prospective study were aged roughly 18 to 100 years, lived in under 30 United States geographic areas, and enrolled through a virtual design. To assign participants to cohorts, the prospective study relied on clinical history that participants themselves reported in a screening survey and a study questionnaire. ImmuneRACE Cohort 3 recovered participants were defined by two consecutive negative NP/OP PCR tests, healthcare professional clearance, or symptom resolution. In the prospective study, whole blood, serum and a nasopharyngeal or oropharyngeal swab were collected from each participant by mobile phlebotomists. Additional blood draws and questionnaires over a 2-month period could optionally be provided by prospective study participants. Before DNA extraction, blood samples from the prospective study were shipped at room temperature or frozen.

The specimen was PBMCs or T cells enriched from blood (not recorded which). This sequence originates from a man between 45 and 60 years old who had recovered from COVID-19. The receptor chain draws on TRBV4-2 and TRBJ1-5; there is no confident call for the D gene. The CDR3 region has the sequence CASSQQRGNQPQHF. The nucleotide sequence reads TGTGCCAGCAGCCAACAAAGAGGAAATCAGCCCCAGCATTTT.